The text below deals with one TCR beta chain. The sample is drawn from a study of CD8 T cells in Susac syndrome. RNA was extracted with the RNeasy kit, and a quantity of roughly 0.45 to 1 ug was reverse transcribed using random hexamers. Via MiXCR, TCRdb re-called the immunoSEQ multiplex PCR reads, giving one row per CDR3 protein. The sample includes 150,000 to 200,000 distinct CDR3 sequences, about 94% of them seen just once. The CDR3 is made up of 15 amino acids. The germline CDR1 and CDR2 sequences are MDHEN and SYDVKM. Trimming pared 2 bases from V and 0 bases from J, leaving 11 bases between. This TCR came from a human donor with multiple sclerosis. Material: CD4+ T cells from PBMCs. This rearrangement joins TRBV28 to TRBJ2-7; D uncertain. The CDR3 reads CASSLKPSTSYEQYF. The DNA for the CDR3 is TGTGCCAGCAGTTTAAAGCCCTCCACCTCCTACGAGCAGTACTTC. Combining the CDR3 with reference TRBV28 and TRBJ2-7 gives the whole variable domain DVKVTQSSRYLVKRTGEKVFLECVQDMDHENMFWYRQDPGLGLRLIYFSYDVKMKEKGDIPEGYSVSREKKERFSLILESASTNQTSMYLCASSLKPSTSYEQYFGPGTRLTVT.